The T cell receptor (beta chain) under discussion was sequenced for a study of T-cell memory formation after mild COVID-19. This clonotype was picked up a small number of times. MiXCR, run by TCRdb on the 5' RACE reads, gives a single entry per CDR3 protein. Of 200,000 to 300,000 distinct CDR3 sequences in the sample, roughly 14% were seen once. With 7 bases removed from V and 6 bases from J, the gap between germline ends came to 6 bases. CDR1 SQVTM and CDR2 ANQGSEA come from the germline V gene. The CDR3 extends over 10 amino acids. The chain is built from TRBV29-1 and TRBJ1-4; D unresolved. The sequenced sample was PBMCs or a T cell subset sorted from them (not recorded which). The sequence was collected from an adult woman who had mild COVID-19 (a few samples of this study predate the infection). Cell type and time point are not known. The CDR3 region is CSALDEKLFF. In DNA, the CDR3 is TGCAGCGCCTTGGATGAAAAACTGTTTTTT.